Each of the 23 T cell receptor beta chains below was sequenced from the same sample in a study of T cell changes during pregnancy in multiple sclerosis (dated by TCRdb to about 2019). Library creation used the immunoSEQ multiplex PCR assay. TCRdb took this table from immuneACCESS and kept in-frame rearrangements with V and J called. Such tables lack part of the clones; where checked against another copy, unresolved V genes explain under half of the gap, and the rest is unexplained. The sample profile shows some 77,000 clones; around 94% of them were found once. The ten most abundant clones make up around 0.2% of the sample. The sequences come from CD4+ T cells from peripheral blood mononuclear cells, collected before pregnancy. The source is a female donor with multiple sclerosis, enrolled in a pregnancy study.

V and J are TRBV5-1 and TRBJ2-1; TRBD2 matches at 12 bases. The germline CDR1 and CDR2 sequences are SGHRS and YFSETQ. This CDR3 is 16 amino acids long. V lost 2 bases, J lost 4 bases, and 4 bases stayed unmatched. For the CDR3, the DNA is TGCGCCAGCAGCTTAACCGGGACTAGCGGGTACAATGAGCAGTTCTTC. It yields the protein CASSLTGTSGYNEQFF. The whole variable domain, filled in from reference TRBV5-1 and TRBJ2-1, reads KAGVTQTPRYLIKTRGQQVTLSCSPISGHRSVSWYQQTPGQGLQFLFEYFSETQRNKGNFPGRFSGRQFSNSRSEMNVSTLELGDSALYLCASSLTGTSGYNEQFFGPGTRLTVL.

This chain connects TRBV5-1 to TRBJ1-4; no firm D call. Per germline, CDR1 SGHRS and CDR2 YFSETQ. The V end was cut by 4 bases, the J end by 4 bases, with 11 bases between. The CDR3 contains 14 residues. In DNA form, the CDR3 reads TGCGCCAGCAGCCTAGACGGTTATAATGAAAAACTGTTTTTT. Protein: CASSLDGYNEKLFF.

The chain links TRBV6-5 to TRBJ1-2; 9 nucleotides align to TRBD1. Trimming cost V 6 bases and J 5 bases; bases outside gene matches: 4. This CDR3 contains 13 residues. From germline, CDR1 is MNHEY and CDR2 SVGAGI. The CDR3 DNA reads TGTGCCAGCAGACGGGACAGGGTGTATGGCTACACCTTC. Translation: CASRRDRVYGYTF.

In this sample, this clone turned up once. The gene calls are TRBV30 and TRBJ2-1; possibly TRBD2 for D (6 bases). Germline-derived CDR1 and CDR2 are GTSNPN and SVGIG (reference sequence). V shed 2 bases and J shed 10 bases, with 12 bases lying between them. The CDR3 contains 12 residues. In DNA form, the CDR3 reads TGTGCCTGGAGTCCCCGGGGGTGGGAGCAGTTCTTC. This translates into CAWSPRGWEQFF.

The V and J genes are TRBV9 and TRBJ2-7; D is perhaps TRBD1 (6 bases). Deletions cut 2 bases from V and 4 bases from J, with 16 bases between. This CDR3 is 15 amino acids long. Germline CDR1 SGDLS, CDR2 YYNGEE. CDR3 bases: TGTGCCAGCAGCGTCGGAACGGACAGAGTTTACGAGCAGTACTTC. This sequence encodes CASSVGTDRVYEQYF.

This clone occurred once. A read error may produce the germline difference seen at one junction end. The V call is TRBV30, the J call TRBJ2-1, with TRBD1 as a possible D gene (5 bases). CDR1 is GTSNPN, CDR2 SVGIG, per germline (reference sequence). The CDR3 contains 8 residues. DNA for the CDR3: TGTGCCTGGGGGGCCCGACTCTTC. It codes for CAWGARLF.

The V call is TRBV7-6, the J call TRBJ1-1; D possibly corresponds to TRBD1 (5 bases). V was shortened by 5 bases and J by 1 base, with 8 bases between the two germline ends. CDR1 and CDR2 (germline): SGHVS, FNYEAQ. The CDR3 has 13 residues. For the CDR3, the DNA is TGTGCCAGCAGCCAGGACACGAACACTGAAGCTTTCTTT. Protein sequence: CASSQDTNTEAFF.

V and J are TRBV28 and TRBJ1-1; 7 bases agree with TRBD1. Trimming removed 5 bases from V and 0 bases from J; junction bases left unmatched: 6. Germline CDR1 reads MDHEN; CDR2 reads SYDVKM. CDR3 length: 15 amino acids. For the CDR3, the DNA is TGTGCCAGCAGTCCAACAACAGGGGTGAACACTGAAGCTTTCTTT. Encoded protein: CASSPTTGVNTEAFF.

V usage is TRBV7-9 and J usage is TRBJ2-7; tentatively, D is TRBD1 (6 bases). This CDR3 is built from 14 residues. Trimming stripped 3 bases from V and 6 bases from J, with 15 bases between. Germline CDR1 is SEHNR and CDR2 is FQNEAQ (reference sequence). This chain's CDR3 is CASSFVQGSGEQYF. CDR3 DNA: TGTGCCAGCAGCTTTGTACAGGGCTCCGGCGAGCAGTACTTC.

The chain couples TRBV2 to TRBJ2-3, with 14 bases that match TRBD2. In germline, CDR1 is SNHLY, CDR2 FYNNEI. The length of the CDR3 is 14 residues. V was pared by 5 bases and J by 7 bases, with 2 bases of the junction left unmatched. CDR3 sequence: CASSRTSGRYTQYF. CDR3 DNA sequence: TGTGCCAGCAGTAGGACTAGCGGGAGGTATACGCAGTATTTT.

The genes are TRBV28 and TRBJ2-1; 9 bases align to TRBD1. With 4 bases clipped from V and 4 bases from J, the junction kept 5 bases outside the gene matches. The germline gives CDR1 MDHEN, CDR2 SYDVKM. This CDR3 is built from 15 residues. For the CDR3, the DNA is TGTGCCAGCAGTTCCCGGGACAGGGTTTACAATGAGCAGTTCTTC. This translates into CASSSRDRVYNEQFF.

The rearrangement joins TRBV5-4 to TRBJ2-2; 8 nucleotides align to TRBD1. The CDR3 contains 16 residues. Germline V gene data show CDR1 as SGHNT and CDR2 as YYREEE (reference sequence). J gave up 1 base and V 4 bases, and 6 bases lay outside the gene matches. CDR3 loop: CASSVDRGWNTGELFF. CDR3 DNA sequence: TGTGCCAGCAGCGTAGACAGGGGCTGGAACACCGGGGAGCTGTTTTTT. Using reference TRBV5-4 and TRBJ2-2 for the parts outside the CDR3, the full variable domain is ETGVTQSPTHLIKTRGQQVTLRCSSQSGHNTVSWYQQALGQGPQFIFQYYREEENGRGNFPPRFSGLQFPNYSSELNVNALELDDSALYLCASSVDRGWNTGELFFGEGSRLTVL.

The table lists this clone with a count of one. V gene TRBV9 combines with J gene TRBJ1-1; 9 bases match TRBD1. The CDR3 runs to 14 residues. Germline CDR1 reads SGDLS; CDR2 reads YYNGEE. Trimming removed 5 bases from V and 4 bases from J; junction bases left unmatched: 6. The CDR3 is CASRPGQGTTEAFF. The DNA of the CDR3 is TGTGCCAGCAGGCCGGGACAGGGAACCACTGAAGCTTTCTTT.

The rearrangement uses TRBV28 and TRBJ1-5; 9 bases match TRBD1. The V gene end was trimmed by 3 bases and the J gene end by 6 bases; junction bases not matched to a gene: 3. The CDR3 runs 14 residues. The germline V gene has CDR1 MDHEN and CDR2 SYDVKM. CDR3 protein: CASSLGDRVQPQHF. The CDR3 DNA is TGTGCCAGCAGTTTGGGGGACAGGGTTCAGCCCCAGCATTTT.

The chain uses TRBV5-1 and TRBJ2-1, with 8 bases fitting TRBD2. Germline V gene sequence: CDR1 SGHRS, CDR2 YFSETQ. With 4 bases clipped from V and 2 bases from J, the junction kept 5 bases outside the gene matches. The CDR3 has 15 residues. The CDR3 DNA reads TGCGCCAGCAGCCAGAGCGGGAGTGCCTACAATGAGCAGTTCTTC. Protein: CASSQSGSAYNEQFF.

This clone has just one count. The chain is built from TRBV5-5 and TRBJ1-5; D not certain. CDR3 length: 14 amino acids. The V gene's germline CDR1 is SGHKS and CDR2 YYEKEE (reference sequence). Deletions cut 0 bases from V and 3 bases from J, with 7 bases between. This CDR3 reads CASSLVGDNQPQHF. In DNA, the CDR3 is TGTGCCAGCAGCTTGGTGGGAGACAATCAGCCCCAGCATTTT.

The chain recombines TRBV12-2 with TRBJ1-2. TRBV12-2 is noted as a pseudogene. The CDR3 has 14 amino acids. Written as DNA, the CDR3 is TGTGCAAGTCGCTTAGGACTCCGCTTTGGTGGCTACACCTTC. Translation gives CASRLGLRFGGYTF.

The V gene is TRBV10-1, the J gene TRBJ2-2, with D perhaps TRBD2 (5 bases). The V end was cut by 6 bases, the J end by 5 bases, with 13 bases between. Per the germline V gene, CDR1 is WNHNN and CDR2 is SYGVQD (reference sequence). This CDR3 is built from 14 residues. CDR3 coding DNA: TGCGCCAGCAGGGTAGCTAGAGGGACCGGGGAGCTGTTTTTT. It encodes CASRVARGTGELFF.

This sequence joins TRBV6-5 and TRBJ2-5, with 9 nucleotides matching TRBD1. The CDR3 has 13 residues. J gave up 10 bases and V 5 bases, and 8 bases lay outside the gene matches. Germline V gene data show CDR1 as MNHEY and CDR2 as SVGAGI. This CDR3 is CASSESGTGIQYF. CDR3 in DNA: TGTGCCAGCAGTGAATCCGGGACAGGGATCCAGTACTTC.

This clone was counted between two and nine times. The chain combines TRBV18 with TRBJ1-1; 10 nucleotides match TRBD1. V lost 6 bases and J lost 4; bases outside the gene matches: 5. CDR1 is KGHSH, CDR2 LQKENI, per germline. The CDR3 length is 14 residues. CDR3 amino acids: CASSGQGVGTEAFF. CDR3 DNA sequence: TGTGCCAGCTCCGGACAGGGGGTTGGCACTGAAGCTTTCTTT.

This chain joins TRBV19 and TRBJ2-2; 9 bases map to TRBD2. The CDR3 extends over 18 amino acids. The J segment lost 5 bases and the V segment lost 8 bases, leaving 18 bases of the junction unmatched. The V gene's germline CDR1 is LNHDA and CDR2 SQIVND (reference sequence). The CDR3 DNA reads TGTGCCAGTTCCCTATTGAGGGCGGGAGGGACTCGGACCGGGGAGCTGTTTTTT. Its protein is CASSLLRAGGTRTGELFF. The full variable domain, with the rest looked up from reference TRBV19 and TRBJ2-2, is DGGITQSPKYLFRKEGQNVTLSCEQNLNHDAMYWYRQDPGQGLRLIYYSQIVNDFQKGDIAEGYSVSREKKESFPLTVTSAQKNPTAFYLCASSLLRAGGTRTGELFFGEGSRLTVL.

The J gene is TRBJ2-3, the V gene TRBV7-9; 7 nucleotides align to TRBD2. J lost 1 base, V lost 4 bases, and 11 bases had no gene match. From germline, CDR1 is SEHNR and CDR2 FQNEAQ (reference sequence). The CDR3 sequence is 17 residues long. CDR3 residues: CASSYPPAGDGTDTQYF. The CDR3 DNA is TGTGCCAGCAGCTACCCCCCCGCGGGAGACGGCACAGATACGCAGTATTTT. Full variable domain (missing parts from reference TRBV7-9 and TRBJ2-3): DTGVSQNPRHKITKRGQNVTFRCDPISEHNRLYWYRQTLGQGPEFLTYFQNEAQLEKSRLLSDRFSAERPKGSFSTLEIQRTEQGDSAMYLCASSYPPAGDGTDTQYFGPGTRLTVL.

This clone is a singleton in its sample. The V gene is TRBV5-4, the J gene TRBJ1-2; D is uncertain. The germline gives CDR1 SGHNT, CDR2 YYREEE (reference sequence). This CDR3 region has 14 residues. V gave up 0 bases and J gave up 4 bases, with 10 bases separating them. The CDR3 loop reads CASSLVEGFYGYTF. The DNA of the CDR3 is TGTGCCAGCAGCTTGGTAGAGGGATTCTATGGCTACACCTTC.